These 9 T cell receptor beta chains came from one sample sequenced in a study of cytomegalovirus exposure and HLA in healthy donors. Here immunoSEQ multiplex PCR was the method, and the copy in TCRdb shows in-frame clones only, minus some. The profile shows under 65,000 clones, 90% to 95% of them singletons. The sample taken for sequencing was PBMCs. The source of these receptors is a woman younger than 35 in good health and CMV-seropositive.

The V and J genes are TRBV10-3 and TRBJ2-3; TRBD2 aligns across 14 bases. V lost 2 bases to trimming and J lost 4 bases; unmatched junction nucleotides: 8. Per the germline V gene, CDR1 is ENHRY and CDR2 is SYGVKD. The CDR3 runs to 18 residues. The DNA for the CDR3 is TGTGCCATCAGTGAGACTAGACTAGCGGGAGGGCCCCCAGATACGCAGTATTTT. It is translated as CAISETRLAGGPPDTQYF.

The DNA of the CDR3 is TGTGCCAGCAGTGACCCTAGGGAGGGAGGTGTAGAGACCCAGTACTTC. As protein: CASSDPREGGVETQYF. The chain recombines TRBV6-4 with TRBJ2-5; the match to TRBD2 covers 7 bases. The CDR3 has 16 residues. The V and J ends lost 2 bases and 4 bases, in that order; junction bases with no gene match: 10. Germline CDR1 reads MRHNA; CDR2 reads SNTAGT.

The rearrangement links TRBV7-9 to TRBJ1-6; D unresolved. From germline, CDR1 is SEHNR and CDR2 FQNEAQ (reference sequence). V was trimmed by 5 bases and J by 4 bases, leaving 12 bases between them. There are 15 residues in the CDR3. For the CDR3, the DNA is TGTGCCAGCAGCGATTATACAGCATATAATTCACCCCTCCACTTT. Its translation: CASSDYTAYNSPLHF.

This clone has just a few counts. The chain has TRBV6-5 and TRBJ2-7, with D perhaps matching TRBD1 (5 bases). The V gene's germline CDR1 is MNHEY and CDR2 SVGAGI. Trimming shortened V by 0 bases and J by 1 base, and 7 bases separated the two germline ends. This CDR3 region has 14 residues. CDR3 protein: CASSYSPGSYEQYF. The CDR3 DNA follows: TGTGCCAGCAGTTACTCGCCAGGGTCCTACGAGCAGTACTTC.

The J gene is TRBJ1-2, the V gene TRBV28, with 7 bases fitting TRBD1. The CDR3 is made up of 15 amino acids. CDR1 and CDR2 (germline): MDHEN, SYDVKM. The ends lost 5 bases at V and 2 bases at J; junction bases unmatched: 8. CDR3 protein: CASSTPDRRNYGYTF. The CDR3 coding sequence is TGTGCCAGCAGTACACCGGACAGGAGGAACTATGGCTACACCTTC.

The rearrangement links TRBV5-8 to TRBJ2-7; 9 bases fit TRBD1. CDR3 length: 15 residues. V trimming: 3 bases; J trimming: 4 bases; junction bases outside the gene matches: 8. CDR1 and CDR2 (germline): SGHTS, YDEGEE. CDR3 loop: CASSWPDRGKYEQYF. CDR3 coding DNA: TGTGCCAGCAGCTGGCCTGACAGGGGGAAGTACGAGCAGTACTTC.

This sequence joins TRBV19 and TRBJ2-1, with unresolved D. The length of the CDR3 is 17 residues. Trimming took off 0 bases at V and 0 bases at J, with 12 bases between the two ends. Germline CDR1 LNHDA, CDR2 SQIVND (reference sequence). CDR3 DNA: TGTGCCAGTAGTATAGAGGATAGCCCCGACTCCTACAATGAGCAGTTCTTC. This codes for CASSIEDSPDSYNEQFF.

The chain uses TRBV6-6 and TRBJ2-6; D call uncertain. The germline CDR1 and CDR2 sequences are MNHNY and SVGAGI (reference sequence). V gave up 7 bases and J gave up 3 bases, with 7 bases separating them. This CDR3 has 13 amino acids. CDR3 nucleotides: TGTGCCAGCAATAGTTATGGGGCCAACGTCCTGACTTTC. Protein: CASNSYGANVLTF.

This chain links TRBV4-1 with TRBJ2-7; D is ambiguous. CDR3 length: 14 amino acids. V lost 0 bases and J lost 6, with 12 bases in between. Germline lookup yields CDR1 MGHRA and CDR2 YSYEKL. CDR3 loop: CASSQDLLRREQYF. The CDR3 DNA is TGCGCCAGCAGCCAAGATCTCCTACGCCGCGAGCAGTACTTC.